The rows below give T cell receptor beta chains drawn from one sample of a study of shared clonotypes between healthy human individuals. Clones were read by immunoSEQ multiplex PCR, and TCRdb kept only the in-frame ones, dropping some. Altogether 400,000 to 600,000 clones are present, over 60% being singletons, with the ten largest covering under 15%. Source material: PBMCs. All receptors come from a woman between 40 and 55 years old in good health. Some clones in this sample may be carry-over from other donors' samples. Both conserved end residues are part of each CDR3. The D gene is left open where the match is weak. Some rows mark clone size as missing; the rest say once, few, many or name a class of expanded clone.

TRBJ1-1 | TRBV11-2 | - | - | TGTGCCAGCAGCCCTCGAGGGGCTTGGACTGAAGCTTTCTTT | CASSPRGAWTEAFF
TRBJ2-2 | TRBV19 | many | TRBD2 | TGTGCCAGTAGGGATCCCGGACTAGCGGGAGTGTCCGGGGAGCTGTTTTTT | CASRDPGLAGVSGELFF
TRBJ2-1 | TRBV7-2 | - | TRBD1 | TGTGCCAGCAGCTATCCGGGACAGGGGACCCACAATGAGCAGTTCTTC | CASSYPGQGTHNEQFF
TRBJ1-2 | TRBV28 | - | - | TGTGCCAGCAGCTCCCCGGTGGGGGGCGCCAGGTATGGCTACACCTTC | CASSSPVGGARYGYTF
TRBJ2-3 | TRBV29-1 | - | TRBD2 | TGCAGCGTTGTCCCAGGACTAGGGACCGGGAGGCAGTATTTT | CSVVPGLGTGRQYF
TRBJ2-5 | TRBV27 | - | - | TGTGCCAGCAGTCACCGCCTGGGGACCCAGTACTTC | CASSHRLGTQYF
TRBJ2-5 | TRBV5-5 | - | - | TGTGCCAGCAGCCCAAACCCAGACCCGAGAGAGGCCCAGTACTTC | CASSPNPDPREAQYF
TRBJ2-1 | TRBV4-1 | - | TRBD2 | TGCGCCAGCAGCCCGGGACTAGCGGACCTCCTTTTAAGCGCTCGGCAGTTCTTC | CASSPGLADLLLSARQFF
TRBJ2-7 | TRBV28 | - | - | TGTGCCAGCAGTTCCATAGGGCCCACCTACGAGCAGTACTTC | CASSSIGPTYEQYF
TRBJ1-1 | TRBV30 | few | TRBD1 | TGTGCCTGGGAAGGGAAGAGGACAGGGAAAGCTTTCTTT | CAWEGKRTGKAFF
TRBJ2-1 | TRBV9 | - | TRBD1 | TGTGCCAGCAGCGTGGGACAGGGAAACAATGAGCAGTTCTTC | CASSVGQGNNEQFF
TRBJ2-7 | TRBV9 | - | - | TGTGCCAGCAGCCCCAGTACCGGTGGGCAGTACTTC | CASSPSTGGQYF
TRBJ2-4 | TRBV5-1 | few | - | TGCGCCAGCAGCTTGGTGCCCCCTGGGGGGCGGGCCAAAAACATTCAGTACTTC | CASSLVPPGGRAKNIQYF
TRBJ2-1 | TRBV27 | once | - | TGTGCCAGCAGGCCGGGACTCCGCTACAATGAGCAGTTCTTC | CASRPGLRYNEQFF
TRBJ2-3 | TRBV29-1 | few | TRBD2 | TGCAGCGTTGAAGCAGGGAGGGGAGATACGCAGTATTTT | CSVEAGRGDTQYF
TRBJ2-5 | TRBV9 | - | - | TGTGCCAGCAGCAGGGGCCCTATTGAGACCCAGTACTTC | CASSRGPIETQYF
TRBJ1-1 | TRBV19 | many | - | TGTGCCAGTAGTATCAGGGCAGGGCTTGAAGCTTTCTTT | CASSIRAGLEAFF
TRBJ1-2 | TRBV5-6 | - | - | TGTGCCAGCAGCCTGAAGGCAGGCTATGGCTACACCTTC | CASSLKAGYGYTF
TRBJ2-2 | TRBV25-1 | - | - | TGTGCCAGCAGTGTACAAGCCAAGAACACCGGGGAGCTGTTTTTT | CASSVQAKNTGELFF
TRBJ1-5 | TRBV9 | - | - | TGTGCCAGCAGCGGGGGCCCCAATCAGCCCCAGCATTTT | CASSGGPNQPQHF
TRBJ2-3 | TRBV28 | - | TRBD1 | TGTGCCAGCAGTCTACAGGGACAGGTCACAGATACGCAGTATTTT | CASSLQGQVTDTQYF
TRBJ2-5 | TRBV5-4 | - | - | TGTGCCAGCAGCCCCGACAGGTTTCAAGAGACCCAGTACTTC | CASSPDRFQETQYF
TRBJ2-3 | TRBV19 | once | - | TGTGCCAGTAGTATACCCTCCTGGGGGGCTAGGGGCACAGATACGCAGTATTTT | CASSIPSWGARGTDTQYF
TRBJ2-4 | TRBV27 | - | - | TGTGCCAGCAGTCCACAGCTAGCCAAAAACATTCAGTACTTC | CASSPQLAKNIQYF
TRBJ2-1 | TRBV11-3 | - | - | TGTGCCAGCAGCTTAGATCGGGACCCATACAATGAGCAGTTCTTC | CASSLDRDPYNEQFF
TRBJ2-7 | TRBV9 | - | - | TGTGCCAGCAGCGTAGCAGGGCTCGAATACGAGCAGTACTTC | CASSVAGLEYEQYF
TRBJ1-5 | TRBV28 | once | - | TGTGCCAGCAAGGTACTTTATAGCAATCAGCCCCAGCATTTT | CASKVLYSNQPQHF
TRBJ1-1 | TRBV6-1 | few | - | TGTGCCAGCTTTGCTCTGAGGGGCACTGAAGCTTTCTTT | CASFALRGTEAFF
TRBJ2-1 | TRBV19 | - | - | TGTGCCAGTAGTATATCAGGGCTCGCCTACAATGAGCAGTTCTTC | CASSISGLAYNEQFF
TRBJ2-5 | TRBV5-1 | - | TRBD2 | TGCGCCAGCAGCTTGACTGGGCGGGAGGAGACCCAGTACTTC | CASSLTGREETQYF
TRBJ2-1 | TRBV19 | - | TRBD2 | TGTGCCAGTACCCCCTTCGGACTAGTCGGCAATGAGCAGTTCTTC | CASTPFGLVGNEQFF
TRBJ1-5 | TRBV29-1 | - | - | TGCAGCGTTGGGGGGGGAAGGGAGCAGCCCCAGCATTTT | CSVGGGREQPQHF
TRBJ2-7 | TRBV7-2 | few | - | TGTGCCAGCAGCTTAGATCCGGGCTACGAGCAGTACTTC | CASSLDPGYEQYF
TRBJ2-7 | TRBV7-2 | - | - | TGTGCCAGCAGCTTAGTACCTACGGGCTACGAGCAGTACTTC | CASSLVPTGYEQYF
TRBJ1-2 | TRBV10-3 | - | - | TGTGCCATCAGTGCACAGAGTTATGGCTACACCTTC | CAISAQSYGYTF
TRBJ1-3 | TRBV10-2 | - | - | TGCGCCAGCATTCCCGAAGGGGGCTCTGGAAACACCATATATTTT | CASIPEGGSGNTIYF
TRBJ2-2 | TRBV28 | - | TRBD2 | TGTGCCAGCAGTTTAATCCTAGCGGGAGACACCGGGGAGCTGTTTTTT | CASSLILAGDTGELFF
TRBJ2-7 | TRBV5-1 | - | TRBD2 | TGCGCCAGCAGCTTGAGGTCTAGCGGCACCTACGAGCAGTACTTC | CASSLRSSGTYEQYF
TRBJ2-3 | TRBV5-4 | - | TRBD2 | TGTGCCAGCAGCTTTAGCGGGGCTAGCACAGATACGCAGTATTTT | CASSFSGASTDTQYF
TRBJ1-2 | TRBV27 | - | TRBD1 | TGTGCCAGCAGTTTATTTAGGGGGCCAGACTATGGCTACACCTTC | CASSLFRGPDYGYTF
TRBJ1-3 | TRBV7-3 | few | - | TGTGCCAGCAGCACAGGGACATCTGGAAACACCATATATTTT | CASSTGTSGNTIYF
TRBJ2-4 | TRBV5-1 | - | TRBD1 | TGCGCCAGCAGCTTGCAGGGGGCGGGAAACATTCAGTACTTC | CASSLQGAGNIQYF
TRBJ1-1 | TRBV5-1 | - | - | TGCGCCAGCACGTGGGGAACGAACACTGAAGCTTTCTTT | CASTWGTNTEAFF
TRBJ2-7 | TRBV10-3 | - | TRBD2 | TGTGCCATCAGTGTATCGCGGGAGGCCACCTACGAGCAGTACTTC | CAISVSREATYEQYF
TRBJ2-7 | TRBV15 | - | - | TGTGCCACCAGCAGGGCCACCGGGATAACCTACGAGCAGTACTTC | CATSRATGITYEQYF
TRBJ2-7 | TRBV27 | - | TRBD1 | TGTGCCAGCAGTCCACGCCAGGGGGTAGCTTACGAGCAGTACTTC | CASSPRQGVAYEQYF
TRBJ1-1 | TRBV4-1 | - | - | TGCGCCAGCAGCCAAGGGACACTGCGAAGAACTGAAGCTTTCTTT | CASSQGTLRRTEAFF
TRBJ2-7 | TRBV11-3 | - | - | TGTGCCAGCAGCGTACCGGGACTCACCTACGAGCAGTACTTC | CASSVPGLTYEQYF
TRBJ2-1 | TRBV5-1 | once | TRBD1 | TGCGCCACCTCGGCCGGGACAGGTTACAATGAGCAGTTCTTC | CATSAGTGYNEQFF
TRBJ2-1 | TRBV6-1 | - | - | TGTGCCAGCATGAGAGCAGGGGTCAATGAGCAGTTCTTC | CASMRAGVNEQFF
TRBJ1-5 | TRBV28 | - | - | TGTGCCAGCAGTTTATTATCGGGCGGGGGCAGTTCTTTTGGCAATCAGCCCCAGCATTTT | CASSLLSGGGSSFGNQPQHF
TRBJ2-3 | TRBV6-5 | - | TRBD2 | TGTGCCAGCAGCCAGGGACTAGCGGGAACAGATACGCAGTATTTT | CASSQGLAGTDTQYF
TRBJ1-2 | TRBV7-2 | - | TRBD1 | TGTGCCAGCAGCGACAGGGGGGACTATGGCTACACCTTC | CASSDRGDYGYTF